Listed here are 16 T cell receptor beta chains from one sample, sequenced in a study of blood T cell repertoires in COVID-19 (dated by TCRdb to 2019 to 2021). Library preparation employed the immunoSEQ multiplex PCR assay. In TCRdb, the immuneACCESS table is reduced to in-frame sequences with V and J assigned. These tables do not hold every clone; where another copy was compared, an unresolved V gene accounts for under half, and the others remain unexplained. The sample table holds some 120,000 clones, of which 65% to 90% were seen once. 5% to 7.5% of the sample goes to the ten largest clones. The sequenced material came from peripheral blood. The origin of the receptors is a man older than 75 with active or convalescent COVID-19.

The V call is TRBV5-1, the J call TRBJ2-1; perhaps TRBD2 as D (6 bases). The germline CDR1 and CDR2 sequences are SGHRS and YFSETQ. This CDR3 comprises 12 residues. V was pared by 0 bases and J by 12 bases, with 10 bases between. CDR3 in DNA: TGCGCCAGCAGCTTGGACGGGCGGGGGCAGTTCTTC. Amino acids: CASSLDGRGQFF.

CDR3 region: CASSPGQGYGYTF. As DNA, the CDR3 is TGTGCCAGCAGCCCAGGACAGGGGTATGGCTACACCTTC. The chain recombines TRBV5-6 with TRBJ1-2, with 9 bases matching TRBD1. CDR3 length: 13 amino acids. The germline V gene encodes CDR1 SGHDT and CDR2 YYEEEE. Trimming at V came to 4 bases and at J to 5 bases, leaving 3 bases not matched to a gene.

This chain connects TRBV5-1 to TRBJ2-1, with 9 bases fitting TRBD2. This CDR3 is built from 15 residues. In germline, CDR1 is SGHRS, CDR2 YFSETQ. The ends lost 1 base at V and 8 bases at J; junction bases unmatched: 7. CDR3 nucleotides: TGCGCCAGCAGCTTGCCTAGCGGGATGATCTATGAGCAGTTCTTC. Its protein is CASSLPSGMIYEQFF.

This chain joins TRBV30 and TRBJ1-6; 7 bases line up with TRBD1. In germline, CDR1 is GTSNPN, CDR2 SVGIG (reference sequence). There are 13 residues in the CDR3. The V and J ends lost 3 bases and 10 bases, in that order; junction bases with no gene match: 6. The CDR3 protein is CAWSGTARSPLHF. The CDR3 region has the DNA TGTGCCTGGAGCGGGACAGCACGATCACCCCTCCACTTT.

This clone was observed a few times. V is TRBV19 and J is TRBJ1-5; weak D call: TRBD1 (5 bases). CDR3 length: 16 amino acids. Germline assignment: CDR1 LNHDA and CDR2 SQIVND (reference sequence). Deletions cut 1 base from V and 7 bases from J, with 17 bases between. The CDR3 sequence is CASSIAGHRARQPQHF. The CDR3 nucleotides read TGTGCCAGTAGTATAGCCGGACACAGAGCACGCCAGCCCCAGCATTTT.

This clone showed up just once. The chain couples TRBV20-1 to TRBJ2-1; tentatively, D is TRBD1 (5 bases). V was cut by 4 bases and J by 14 bases, with 15 bases left in between. CDR3 length: 11 amino acids. CDR1 and CDR2 (germline): DFQATT, SNEGSKA (reference sequence). The CDR3 here is CSATEVRREFF. CDR3 bases: TGCAGTGCTACAGAAGTTCGCAGGGAGTTCTTC.

The chain couples TRBV5-1 to TRBJ2-1; maybe TRBD2 (6 bases). CDR1 is SGHRS, CDR2 YFSETQ, per germline. The ends were cut back, 1 base at V and 4 bases at J, with 12 bases in the middle. CDR3 length equals 15 residues. The CDR3 spells CASSLSAGPYNEQFF. DNA of the CDR3: TGCGCCAGCAGCTTGTCAGCGGGTCCATACAATGAGCAGTTCTTC.

The gene calls are TRBV5-6 and TRBJ2-3; maybe TRBD2 (6 bases). V lost 4 bases, J lost 0 bases, and 12 bases lay in between. Germline V gene lookup returns CDR1 SGHDT and CDR2 YYEEEE. This CDR3 spans 15 amino acids. The CDR3 DNA reads as TGTGCCAGCAGCCGAGATCGGGGGAGCACAGATACGCAGTATTTT. Protein: CASSRDRGSTDTQYF.

This chain joins TRBV11-2 and TRBJ2-2, with TRBD1 as a possible D gene (5 bases). Germline CDR1 is SGHAT and CDR2 is FQNNGV. CDR3 length equals 15 residues. V was pared by 1 base and J by 3 bases, with 9 bases between. CDR3 loop: CASSLARTYTGELFF. Here the CDR3 DNA reads TGTGCCAGCAGCTTAGCCAGGACATACACCGGGGAGCTGTTTTTT. Variable domain in full (rest from reference TRBV11-2 and TRBJ2-2): EAGVAQSPRYKIIEKRQSVAFWCNPISGHATLYWYQQILGQGPKLLIQFQNNGVVDDSQLPKDRFSAERLKGVDSTLKIQPAKLEDSAVYLCASSLARTYTGELFFGEGSRLTVL.

The V gene is TRBV2, the J gene TRBJ1-6; the match to TRBD1 covers 7 bases. The CDR3 is 13 residues long. CDR1 SNHLY and CDR2 FYNNEI come from the germline V gene. V lost 4 bases to trimming and J lost 11 bases; unmatched junction nucleotides: 5. The CDR3 nucleotides read TGTGCCAGCAGTGGGACAGGACCCGCACCCCTCCACTTT. Amino acid sequence: CASSGTGPAPLHF. Using reference TRBV2 and TRBJ1-6 for the parts outside the CDR3, the full variable domain is EPEVTQTPSHQVTQMGQEVILRCVPISNHLYFYWYRQILGQKVEFLVSFYNNEISEKSEIFDDQFSVERPDGSNFTLKIRSTKLEDSAMYFCASSGTGPAPLHFGNGTRLTVT.

The chain is built from TRBV12-3 or TRBV12-4 and TRBJ2-2; 9 bases align to TRBD2. The CDR3 runs 13 residues. Trimming took 6 bases from V and 8 from J; bases not matched to a gene: 4. The CDR3 loop reads CASRGLAIGELFF. CDR3 in DNA: TGTGCCAGCAGGGGACTAGCCATAGGGGAGCTGTTTTTT.

This clone was picked up one time. This rearrangement joins TRBV24-1 to TRBJ1-5, with D hard to call. The CDR3 length is 15 residues. Germline lookup yields CDR1 KGHDR and CDR2 SFDVKD. V lost 4 bases and J 6 bases, leaving 15 bases between the germline ends. The CDR3 sequence: CATSDPRGSGQPQHF. CDR3 in DNA: TGTGCCACCAGTGACCCCAGAGGTTCGGGTCAGCCCCAGCATTTT.

The chain links TRBV10-3 to TRBJ1-1; 9 nucleotides match TRBD1. Per the germline V gene, CDR1 is ENHRY and CDR2 is SYGVKD. With 10 bases clipped from V and 3 bases from J, the junction kept 15 bases outside the gene matches. The CDR3 is 16 amino acids. The CDR3 spells CATDDGDRAGHTEAFF. Here the CDR3 DNA reads TGTGCCACAGACGACGGGGACAGGGCGGGGCACACTGAAGCTTTCTTT.

The chain carries TRBV5-1 and TRBJ2-5; the match to TRBD1 covers 8 bases. CDR3 length equals 16 residues. V dropped 4 bases and J dropped 4; count of bases not matched to a gene: 12. Germline V CDR1 and CDR2: SGHRS, YFSETQ. CDR3 coding DNA: TGCGCCAGCAGCAAGGGAGACAGGGGAGCCGGAGAGACCCAGTACTTC. Protein sequence: CASSKGDRGAGETQYF.

The chain carries TRBV25-1 and TRBJ1-1, with TRBD1 matching over 9 bases. CDR1 MGHDK and CDR2 SYGVNS come from the germline V gene. The V segment lost 3 bases and the J segment 11 bases; nucleotides outside the gene matches: 7. The CDR3 is 13 amino acids. The CDR3 coding sequence is TGTGCCAGCAGTGAGGTAGGACAGGGGTTGGCTTTCTTT. Translating it yields CASSEVGQGLAFF.

V usage is TRBV18 and J usage is TRBJ1-1; weak D call: TRBD1 (5 bases). The germline V and J ends were trimmed by 3 bases and 7 bases, with 12 bases remaining between them. Germline lookup yields CDR1 KGHSH and CDR2 LQKENI. The CDR3 is 13 amino acids. The CDR3 DNA reads as TGTGCCAGCTCACCGGGCGGGGCCCGTGAAGCTTTCTTT. Its translation is CASSPGGAREAFF.